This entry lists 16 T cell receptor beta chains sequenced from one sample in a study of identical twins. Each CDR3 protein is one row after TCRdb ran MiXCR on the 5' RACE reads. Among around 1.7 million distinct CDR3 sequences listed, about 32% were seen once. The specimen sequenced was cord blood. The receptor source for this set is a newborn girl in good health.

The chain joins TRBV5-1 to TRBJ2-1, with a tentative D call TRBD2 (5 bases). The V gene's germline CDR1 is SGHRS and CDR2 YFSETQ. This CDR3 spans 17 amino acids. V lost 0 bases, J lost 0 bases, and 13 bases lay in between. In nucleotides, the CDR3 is TGCGCCAGCAGCTTGGTAGGGCGGGCCTCCTCCTACAATGAGCAGTTCTTC. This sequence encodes CASSLVGRASSYNEQFF.

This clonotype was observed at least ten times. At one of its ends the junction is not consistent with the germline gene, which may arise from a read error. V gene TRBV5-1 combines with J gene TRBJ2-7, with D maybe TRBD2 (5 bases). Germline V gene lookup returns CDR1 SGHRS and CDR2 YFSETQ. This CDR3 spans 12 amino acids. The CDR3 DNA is TGTGCCAGCAGCTTAGTTCGGGGCGAGCAGTACTTC. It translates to CASSLVRGEQYF.

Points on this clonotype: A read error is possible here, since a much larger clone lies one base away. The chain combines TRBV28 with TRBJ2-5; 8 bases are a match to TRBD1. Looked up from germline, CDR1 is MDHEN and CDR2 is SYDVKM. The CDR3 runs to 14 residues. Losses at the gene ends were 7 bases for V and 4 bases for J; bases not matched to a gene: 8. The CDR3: CASNLDRVRETQYF. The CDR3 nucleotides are TGTGCCAGCAACTTGGACAGGGTCCGAGAGACCCAGTACTTC.

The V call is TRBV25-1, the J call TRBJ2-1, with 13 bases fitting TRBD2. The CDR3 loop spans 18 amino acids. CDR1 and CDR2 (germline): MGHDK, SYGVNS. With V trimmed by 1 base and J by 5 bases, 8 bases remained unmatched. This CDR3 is CASSEFPLGTSGDNEQFF. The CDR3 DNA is TGTGCCAGCAGTGAATTCCCCCTCGGGACTAGCGGGGACAATGAGCAGTTCTTC.

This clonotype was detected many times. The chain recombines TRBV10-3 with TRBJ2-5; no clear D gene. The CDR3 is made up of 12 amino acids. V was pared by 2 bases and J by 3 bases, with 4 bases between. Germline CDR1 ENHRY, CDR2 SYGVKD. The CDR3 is CAISEIKETQYF. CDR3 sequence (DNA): TGTGCCATCAGTGAGATAAAAGAGACCCAGTACTTC.

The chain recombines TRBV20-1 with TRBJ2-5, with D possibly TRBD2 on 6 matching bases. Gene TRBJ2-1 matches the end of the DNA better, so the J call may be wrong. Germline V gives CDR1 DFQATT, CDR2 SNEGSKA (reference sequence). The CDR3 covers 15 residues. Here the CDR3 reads CSARRGASVQETQFF. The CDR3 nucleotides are TGCAGTGCTAGACGTGGTGCTAGCGTACAAGAGACCCAGTTCTTC.

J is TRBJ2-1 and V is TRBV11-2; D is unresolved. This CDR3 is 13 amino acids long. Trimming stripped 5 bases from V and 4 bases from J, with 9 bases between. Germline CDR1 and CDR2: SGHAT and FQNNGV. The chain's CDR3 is CASSPWGYNEQFF. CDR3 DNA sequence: TGTGCCAGCAGCCCCTGGGGATACAATGAGCAGTTCTTC.

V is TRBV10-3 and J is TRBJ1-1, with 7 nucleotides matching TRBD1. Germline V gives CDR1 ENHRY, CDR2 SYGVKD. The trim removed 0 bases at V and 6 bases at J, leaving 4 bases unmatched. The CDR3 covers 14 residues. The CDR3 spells CAISESYRGAEAFF. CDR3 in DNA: TGTGCCATCAGTGAGTCATACAGGGGAGCTGAAGCTTTCTTT.

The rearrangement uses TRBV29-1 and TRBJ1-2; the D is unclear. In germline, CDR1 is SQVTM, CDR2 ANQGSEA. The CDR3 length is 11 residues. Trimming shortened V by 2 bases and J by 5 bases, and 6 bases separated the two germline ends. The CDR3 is CSVEPRYGYTF. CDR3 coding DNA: TGCAGCGTTGAACCACGATATGGCTACACCTTC.

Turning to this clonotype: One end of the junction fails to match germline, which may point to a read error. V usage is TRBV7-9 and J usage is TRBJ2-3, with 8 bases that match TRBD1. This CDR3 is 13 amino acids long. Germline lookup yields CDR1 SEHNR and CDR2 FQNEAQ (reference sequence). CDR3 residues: CSSSPQGADTQYF. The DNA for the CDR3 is TGTTCCAGCAGCCCACAGGGGGCAGATACGCAGTATTTT.

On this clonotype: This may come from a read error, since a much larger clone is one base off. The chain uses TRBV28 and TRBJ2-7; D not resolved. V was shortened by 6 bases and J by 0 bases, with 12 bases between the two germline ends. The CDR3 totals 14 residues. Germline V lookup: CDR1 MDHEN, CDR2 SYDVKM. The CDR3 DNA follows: TGTGCCAGCAGCCTCCCCTGGAGCTCCTACGAGCAGTACTTC. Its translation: CASSLPWSSYEQYF.

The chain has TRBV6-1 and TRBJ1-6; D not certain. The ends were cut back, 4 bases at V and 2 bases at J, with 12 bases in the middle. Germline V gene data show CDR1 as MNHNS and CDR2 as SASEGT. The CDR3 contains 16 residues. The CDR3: CASSGREPPYNSPLHF. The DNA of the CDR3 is TGTGCCAGCAGTGGAAGGGAGCCCCCCTATAATTCACCCCTCCACTTT.

The CDR3 sequence: CASSYQGAVNEQFF. The CDR3 nucleotides read TGTGCCAGCAGTTACCAGGGGGCGGTCAATGAGCAGTTCTTC. This chain joins TRBV6-5 and TRBJ2-1; 8 positions match TRBD1. J lost 6 bases, V lost 2 bases, and 3 bases had no gene match. This CDR3 is built from 14 residues. Per the germline V gene, CDR1 is MNHEY and CDR2 is SVGAGI.

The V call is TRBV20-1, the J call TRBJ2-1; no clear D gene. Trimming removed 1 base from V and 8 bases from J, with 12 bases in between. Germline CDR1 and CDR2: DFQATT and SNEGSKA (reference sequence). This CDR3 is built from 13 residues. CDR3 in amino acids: CSARGSGPDEQFF. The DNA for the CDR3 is TGCAGTGCTAGAGGTTCAGGCCCAGATGAGCAGTTCTTC.

The CDR3 is CASRDLTFTGWTNYGYTF. The CDR3 DNA is TGTGCCAGCAGGGACCTTACGTTTACAGGGTGGACTAACTATGGCTACACCTTC. The V and J genes are TRBV2 and TRBJ1-2; D may be TRBD1 (6 bases). With 6 bases removed from V and 0 bases from J, the gap between germline ends came to 23 bases. Germline CDR1 is SNHLY and CDR2 is FYNNEI. The CDR3 has 18 amino acids.

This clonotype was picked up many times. As DNA, the CDR3 is TGTGCCAGCAGTTTCCTCGGACTAGTGAGCAATGAGCAGTTCTTC. This translates into CASSFLGLVSNEQFF. The chain couples TRBV12-3 or TRBV12-4 to TRBJ2-1, with 7 bases lining up with TRBD2. J lost 6 bases, V lost 3 bases, and 8 bases had no gene match. The CDR3 runs to 15 residues.